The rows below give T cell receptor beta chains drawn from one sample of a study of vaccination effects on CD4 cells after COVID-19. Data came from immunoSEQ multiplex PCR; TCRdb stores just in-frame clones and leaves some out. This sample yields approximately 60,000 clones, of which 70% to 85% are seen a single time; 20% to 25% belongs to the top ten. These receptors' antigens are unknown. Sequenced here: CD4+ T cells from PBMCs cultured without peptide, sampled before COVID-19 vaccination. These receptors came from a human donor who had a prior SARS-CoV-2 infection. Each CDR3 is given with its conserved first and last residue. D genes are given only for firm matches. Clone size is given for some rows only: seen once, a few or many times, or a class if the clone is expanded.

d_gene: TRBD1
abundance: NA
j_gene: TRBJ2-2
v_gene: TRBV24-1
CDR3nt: TGTGCCACCAGTGTAGGGACAGGGAGGAACACCGGGGAGCTGTTTTTT
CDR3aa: CATSVGTGRNTGELFF

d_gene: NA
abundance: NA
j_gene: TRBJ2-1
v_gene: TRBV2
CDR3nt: TGTGCCAGCAGTGAAAGGTCCGGGAGCTCCTACAATGAGCAGTTCTTC
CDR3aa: CASSERSGSSYNEQFF

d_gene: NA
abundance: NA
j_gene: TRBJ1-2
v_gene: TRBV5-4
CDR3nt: TGTGCCAGCAGCTTGAGATACCAAGAACACAGCTACACCTTC
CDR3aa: CASSLRYQEHSYTF

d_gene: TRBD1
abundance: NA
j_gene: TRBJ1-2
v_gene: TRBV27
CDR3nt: TGTGCCAGCAGTCCCCTTGACAGGGCGACTGGCTACACCTTC
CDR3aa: CASSPLDRATGYTF

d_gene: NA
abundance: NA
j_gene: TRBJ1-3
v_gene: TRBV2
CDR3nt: TGTGCCAGCAGTACAGGGCGCTCTGGAAACACCATATATTTT
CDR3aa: CASSTGRSGNTIYF

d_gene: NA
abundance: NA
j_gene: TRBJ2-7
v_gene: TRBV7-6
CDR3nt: TGTGCCAGCAGCTTAGCGTTCCCAGGAAAGTACGAGCAGTACTTC
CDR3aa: CASSLAFPGKYEQYF

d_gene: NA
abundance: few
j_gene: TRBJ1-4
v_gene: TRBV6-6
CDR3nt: TGTGCCAGCAGTCAAAACAGCAGGGGCGAGGATAATGAAAAACTGTTTTTT
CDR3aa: CASSQNSRGEDNEKLFF

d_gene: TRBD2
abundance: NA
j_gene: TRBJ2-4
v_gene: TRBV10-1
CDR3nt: TGCGCCAGCAGTGAAGGGACTAGCTATATTCAGTACTTC
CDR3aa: CASSEGTSYIQYF

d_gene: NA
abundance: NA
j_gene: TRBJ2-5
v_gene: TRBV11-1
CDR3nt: TGTGCCAGCAGCTTAGGAAGTGAAGAGACCCAGTACTTC
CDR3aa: CASSLGSEETQYF

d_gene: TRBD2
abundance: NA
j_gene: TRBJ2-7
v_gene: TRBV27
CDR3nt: TGTGCCAGCAGTTTACAGGCTAGCGGGGGGGCGGAGTACTTC
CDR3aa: CASSLQASGGAEYF

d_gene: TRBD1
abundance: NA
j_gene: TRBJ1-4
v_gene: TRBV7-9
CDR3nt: TGTGCCAGCAGCCCCGGGACAGGTCATAATGAAAAACTGTTTTTT
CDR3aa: CASSPGTGHNEKLFF

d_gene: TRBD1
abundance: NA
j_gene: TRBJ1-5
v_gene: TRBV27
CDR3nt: TGTGCCAGCAGTTTATGGCCCGGGACAGGTAATCAGCCCCAGCATTTT
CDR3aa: CASSLWPGTGNQPQHF

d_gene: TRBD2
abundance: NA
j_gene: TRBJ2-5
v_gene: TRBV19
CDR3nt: TGTGCCAGTAGCCGCGGACTAGCGGGAGCGTACCAAGAGACCCAGTACTTC
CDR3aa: CASSRGLAGAYQETQYF

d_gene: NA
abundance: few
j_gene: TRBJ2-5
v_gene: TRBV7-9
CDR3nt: TGTGCCAGCAGCTTTACGACAGGTGGAGAGACCCAGTACTTC
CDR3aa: CASSFTTGGETQYF

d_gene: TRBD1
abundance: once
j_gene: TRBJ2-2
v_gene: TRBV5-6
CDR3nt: TGTGCCAGCAGCAAGACAGGGCTCGGCGGGGAGCTGTTTTTT
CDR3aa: CASSKTGLGGELFF

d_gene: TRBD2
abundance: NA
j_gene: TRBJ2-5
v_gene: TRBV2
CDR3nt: TGTGCCAGCAGTGGTAGCGGGAGGGAGACCCAGTACTTC
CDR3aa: CASSGSGRETQYF

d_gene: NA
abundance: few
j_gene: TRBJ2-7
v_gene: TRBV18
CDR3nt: TGTGCCAGCTCACCTTTTGGTGGGACAAAGGGCTACGAGCAGTACTTC
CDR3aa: CASSPFGGTKGYEQYF

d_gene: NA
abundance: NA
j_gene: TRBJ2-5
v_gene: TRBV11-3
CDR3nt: TGTGCCAGCAGCGTAGGCCTTATGAGCGCCCGGGAAGAGACCCAGTACTTC
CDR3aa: CASSVGLMSAREETQYF

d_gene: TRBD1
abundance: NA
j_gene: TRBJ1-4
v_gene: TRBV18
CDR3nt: TGTGCCAGCTCATCCGGACAGGGTTGGAGTGAAAAACTGTTTTTT
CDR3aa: CASSSGQGWSEKLFF

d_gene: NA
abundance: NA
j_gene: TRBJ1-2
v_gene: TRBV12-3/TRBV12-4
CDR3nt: TGTGCCAGCAGTCCTAGCCCCAACTATGGCTACACCTTC
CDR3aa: CASSPSPNYGYTF

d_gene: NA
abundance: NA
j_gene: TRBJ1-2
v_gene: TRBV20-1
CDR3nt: TGCAGTGCATACAGTTATGGCTACACCTTC
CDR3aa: CSAYSYGYTF

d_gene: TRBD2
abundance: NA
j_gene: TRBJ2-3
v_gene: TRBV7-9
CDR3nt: TGTGCCAGCAGCCCTTTCCGGGACTACCCGACAGATACGCAGTATTTT
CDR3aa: CASSPFRDYPTDTQYF

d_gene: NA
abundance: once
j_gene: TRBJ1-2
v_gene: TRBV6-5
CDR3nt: TGTGCCAGCAGACCGGTGAGAGGTACTAACTATGGCTACACCTTC
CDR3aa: CASRPVRGTNYGYTF

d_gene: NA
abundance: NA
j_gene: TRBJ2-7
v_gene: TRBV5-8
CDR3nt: TGTGCCAGCAGTGAGCCCTACGAGCAGTACTTC
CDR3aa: CASSEPYEQYF

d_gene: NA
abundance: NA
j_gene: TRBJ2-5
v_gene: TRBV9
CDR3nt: TGTGCCAGCAGCATACAAGGGACTGGAGAAGAGACCCAGTACTTC
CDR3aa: CASSIQGTGEETQYF

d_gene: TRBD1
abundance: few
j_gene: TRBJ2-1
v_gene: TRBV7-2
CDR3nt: TGTGCCAGCAGCTCCGGACAGGTTGCCTACAATGAGCAGTTCTTC
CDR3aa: CASSSGQVAYNEQFF

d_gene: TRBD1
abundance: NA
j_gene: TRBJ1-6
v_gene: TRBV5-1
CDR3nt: TGCGCCAGCACAACAGGGGGCGCGAAGAATTCACCCCTCCACTTT
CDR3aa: CASTTGGAKNSPLHF

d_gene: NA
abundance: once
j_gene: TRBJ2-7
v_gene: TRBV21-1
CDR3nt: TGTGCCAGCAGCAAGGGGGCGGGCGGGAGGAGGGCAAAGTGGGGTCTCCACGAGCAGTACTTC
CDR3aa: CASSKGAGGRRAKWGLHEQYF

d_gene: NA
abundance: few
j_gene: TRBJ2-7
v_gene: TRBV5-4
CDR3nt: TGTGCCAGCAGCCCCCCGGGGCGCGGGGCCGACGAGCAGTACTTC
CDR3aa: CASSPPGRGADEQYF

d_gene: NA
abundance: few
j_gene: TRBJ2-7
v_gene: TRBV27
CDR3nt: TGTGCCAGCAGTTTACGAGGGGTGGGCTACGAGCAGTACTTC
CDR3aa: CASSLRGVGYEQYF

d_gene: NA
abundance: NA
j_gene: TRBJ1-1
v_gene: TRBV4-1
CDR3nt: TGCGCCAGCAGCCGAGGGACTGGGGGGGTATTCACTGAAGCTTTCTTT
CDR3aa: CASSRGTGGVFTEAFF

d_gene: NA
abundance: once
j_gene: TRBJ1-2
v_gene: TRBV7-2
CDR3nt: TGTGCCAGCAGCTTTGCGCGGACCTATGGCTACACCTTC
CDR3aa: CASSFARTYGYTF

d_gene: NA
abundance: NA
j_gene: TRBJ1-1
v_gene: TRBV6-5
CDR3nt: TGTGCCAGCAGTTACTCGTTGGGGGGTTTCACTGAAGCTTTCTTT
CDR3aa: CASSYSLGGFTEAFF

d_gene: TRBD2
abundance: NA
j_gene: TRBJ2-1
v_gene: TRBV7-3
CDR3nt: TGTGCCAGCAGCTTAACGGTTACTAGCGGAAACAATGAGCAGTTCTTC
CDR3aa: CASSLTVTSGNNEQFF

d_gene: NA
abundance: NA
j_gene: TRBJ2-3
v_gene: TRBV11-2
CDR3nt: TGTGCCAGCAGCTTACGTCCTATGGCAGATACGCAGTATTTT
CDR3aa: CASSLRPMADTQYF

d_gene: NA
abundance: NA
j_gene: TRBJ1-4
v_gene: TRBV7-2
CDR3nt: TGTGCCAGCAGCTTAGTGGTTTTGGGGCGGACCCCCGAAAAACTGTTTTTT
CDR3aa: CASSLVVLGRTPEKLFF

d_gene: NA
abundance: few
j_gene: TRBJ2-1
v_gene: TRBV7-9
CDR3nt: TGTGCCAGCAGCTTAGGATCGAGCTCCTACAATGAGCAGTTCTTC
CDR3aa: CASSLGSSSYNEQFF

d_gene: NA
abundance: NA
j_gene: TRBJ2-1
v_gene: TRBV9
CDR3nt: TGTGCCAGCAGCGGCTCTAGCGCCCACAATGAGCAGTTCTTC
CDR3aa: CASSGSSAHNEQFF

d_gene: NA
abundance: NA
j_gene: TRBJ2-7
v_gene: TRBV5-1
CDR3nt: TGCGCCAGCAGCTTGAGTGGCGCGAGGGAGCAGTACTTC
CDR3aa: CASSLSGAREQYF

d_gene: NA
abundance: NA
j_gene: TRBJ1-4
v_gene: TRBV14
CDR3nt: TGTGCCAGCAGCCAAGATTCCGGGGCTGGTGAAAAACTGTTTTTT
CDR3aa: CASSQDSGAGEKLFF

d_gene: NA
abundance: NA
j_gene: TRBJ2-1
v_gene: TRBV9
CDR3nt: TGTGCCAGCAGCGTAGTCGGCAGGGACAATGAGCAGTTCTTC
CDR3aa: CASSVVGRDNEQFF

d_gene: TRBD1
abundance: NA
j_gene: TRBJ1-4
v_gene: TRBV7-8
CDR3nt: TGTGCCAGCAGCTTAGATTGGACAGGGCATCTGGGGGAAAAACTGTTTTTT
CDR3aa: CASSLDWTGHLGEKLFF

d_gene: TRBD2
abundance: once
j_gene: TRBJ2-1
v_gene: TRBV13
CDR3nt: TGTGCCAGCAGGACTAGCGGGAGAAGGAATGAGCAGTTCTTC
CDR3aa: CASRTSGRRNEQFF

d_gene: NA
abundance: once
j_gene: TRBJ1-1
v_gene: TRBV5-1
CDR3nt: TGCGCCAGCAGCTTGTCCCTTAACACTGAAGCTTTCTTT
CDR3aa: CASSLSLNTEAFF

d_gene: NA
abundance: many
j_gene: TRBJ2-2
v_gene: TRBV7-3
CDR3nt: TGTGCCAGCAGCTTACGTGGTGGCACCGGGGAGCTGTTTTTT
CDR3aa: CASSLRGGTGELFF

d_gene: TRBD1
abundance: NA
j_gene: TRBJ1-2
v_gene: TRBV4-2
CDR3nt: TGTGCCAGCAGCCAAGCGGTGTCGGGGCAGGGGGCCCGCTATGGCTACACCTTC
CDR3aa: CASSQAVSGQGARYGYTF